This T cell receptor beta chain was recovered during a study of CD8+ T cells in alopecia areata. Whole-study results and caveats: Just one nonresponder means the tie between baseline CD8+ expansion and response stays uncertain.

The CDR3 runs 15 residues. Germline V gene data show CDR1 as GTSNPN and CDR2 as SVGIG (reference sequence). V was clipped by 0 bases and J by 1 base, with 10 bases between them. Treatment specified: oral pan-JAK inhibitor, 5-10 mg twice daily. This clone was picked up one time. Its antigen is currently unknown. After isolation, RNA underwent reverse transcription to generate cDNA as the sequencing template. The assay was immunoSEQ multiplex PCR, and TCRdb's table has in-frame clones only and misses some. The sample lists roughly 120,000 clones; around 53% were seen once. This specimen consisted of CD4+ T cells sorted from blood, obtained at week 4, from a patient treated with tofacitinib. The V gene is TRBV30, the J gene TRBJ1-5, with D possibly TRBD1 on 5 matching bases. The sequence was collected from a human donor with alopecia areata. The CDR3 DNA reads as TGTGCCTGGAGTGTACGGGGGTTGAGCAATCAGCCCCAGCATTTT. It yields the protein CAWSVRGLSNQPQHF. The whole variable domain, filled in from reference TRBV30 and TRBJ1-5, reads SQTIHQWPATLVQPVGSPLSLECTVEGTSNPNLYWYRQAAGRGLQLLFYSVGIGQISSEVPQNLSASRPQDRQFILSSKKLLLSDSGFYLCAWSVRGLSNQPQHFGDGTRLSIL.